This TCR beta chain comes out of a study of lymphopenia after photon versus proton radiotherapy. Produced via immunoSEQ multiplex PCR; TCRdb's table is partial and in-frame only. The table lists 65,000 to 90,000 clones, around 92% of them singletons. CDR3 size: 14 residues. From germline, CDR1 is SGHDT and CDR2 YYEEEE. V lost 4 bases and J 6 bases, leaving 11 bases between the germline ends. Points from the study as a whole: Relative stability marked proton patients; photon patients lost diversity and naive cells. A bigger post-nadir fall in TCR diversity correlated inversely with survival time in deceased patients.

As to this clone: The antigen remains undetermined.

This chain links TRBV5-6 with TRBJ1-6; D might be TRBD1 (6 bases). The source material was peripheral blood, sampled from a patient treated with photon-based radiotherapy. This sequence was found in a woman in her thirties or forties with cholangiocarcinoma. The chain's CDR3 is CASSRGQINSPLHF. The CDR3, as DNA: TGTGCCAGCAGCCGCGGACAGATTAATTCACCCCTCCACTTT. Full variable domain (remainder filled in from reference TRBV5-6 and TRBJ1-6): DAGVTQSPTHLIKTRGQQVTLRCSPKSGHDTVSWYQQALGQGPQFIFQYYEEEERQRGNFPDRFSGHQFPNYSSELNVNALLLGDSALYLCASSRGQINSPLHFGNGTRLTVT.